This T cell receptor beta chain comes out of a study of T cells after yellow fever vaccination. Study background: Libraries from low-cell-number fractions were prepared with the SMART-Seq v4 Ultra Low Input RNA kit.

The CDR3 sequence is 15 residues long. V lost 7 bases and J 6 bases, leaving 21 bases between the germline ends. The germline V gene encodes CDR1 MDHEN and CDR2 SYDVKM. Study results and limitations: Booster samples showed a return of most primary-vaccination clones (under 97% CD4, 88% CD8). One caveat is that FACS-sorted repertoires could contain abundant clonotypes contaminating from the bulk population. Few clonotypes appeared in both CD4 and CD8 compartments.

As to this clonotype: Its target is unknown.

TCRdb fed the 5' RACE reads into MiXCR, producing one record per CDR3 protein. The sample has around 310,000 distinct CDR3 sequences, around 3.6% seen once; the top ten hold about a quarter. The V and J genes are TRBV28 and TRBJ1-1; D uncertain. This material consisted of PBMCs, taken on the day of the yellow fever booster vaccination. The TCR sequence derives from a young man who received the YFV17D yellow fever vaccine. The CDR3 DNA sequence: TGTGCCAGCACCCCTTCGGCCGGGGAGTCCTCTGAAGCTTTCTTT. Translated: CASTPSAGESSEAFF.